This T cell receptor beta chain was observed in a study of human thymus T cells. Study outcomes and limitations: Repertoires sampled from thymus and blood appeared biased in V and J gene usage. Related research reported highly overlapping thymic repertoires among unrelated individuals.

The CDR3 covers 15 residues. Germline-derived CDR1 and CDR2 are MGHRA and YSYEKL. V was trimmed by 3 bases and J by 3 bases, leaving 14 bases between them. Here immunoSEQ multiplex PCR was the method, and the copy in TCRdb shows in-frame clones only, minus some. This sample has approximately 70,000 clones, with 85% to 95% found just once. Corrective cardiac surgery supplied the resected thymus tissue. Infants, healthy and Finnish, who were having corrective surgery for congenital heart defects served as donors. Comment on this clone: What it recognizes is unknown.

The receptor's source is a girl in the first two years of life with a congenital heart defect but otherwise immunologically healthy. The genes are TRBV4-1 and TRBJ1-1; D gene ambiguous. Sequencing input: thymus tissue. The chain's CDR3 is CASSQGRADYTEAFF. In DNA form, the CDR3 reads TGCGCCAGCAGCCAGGGGAGGGCCGATTACACTGAAGCTTTCTTT.